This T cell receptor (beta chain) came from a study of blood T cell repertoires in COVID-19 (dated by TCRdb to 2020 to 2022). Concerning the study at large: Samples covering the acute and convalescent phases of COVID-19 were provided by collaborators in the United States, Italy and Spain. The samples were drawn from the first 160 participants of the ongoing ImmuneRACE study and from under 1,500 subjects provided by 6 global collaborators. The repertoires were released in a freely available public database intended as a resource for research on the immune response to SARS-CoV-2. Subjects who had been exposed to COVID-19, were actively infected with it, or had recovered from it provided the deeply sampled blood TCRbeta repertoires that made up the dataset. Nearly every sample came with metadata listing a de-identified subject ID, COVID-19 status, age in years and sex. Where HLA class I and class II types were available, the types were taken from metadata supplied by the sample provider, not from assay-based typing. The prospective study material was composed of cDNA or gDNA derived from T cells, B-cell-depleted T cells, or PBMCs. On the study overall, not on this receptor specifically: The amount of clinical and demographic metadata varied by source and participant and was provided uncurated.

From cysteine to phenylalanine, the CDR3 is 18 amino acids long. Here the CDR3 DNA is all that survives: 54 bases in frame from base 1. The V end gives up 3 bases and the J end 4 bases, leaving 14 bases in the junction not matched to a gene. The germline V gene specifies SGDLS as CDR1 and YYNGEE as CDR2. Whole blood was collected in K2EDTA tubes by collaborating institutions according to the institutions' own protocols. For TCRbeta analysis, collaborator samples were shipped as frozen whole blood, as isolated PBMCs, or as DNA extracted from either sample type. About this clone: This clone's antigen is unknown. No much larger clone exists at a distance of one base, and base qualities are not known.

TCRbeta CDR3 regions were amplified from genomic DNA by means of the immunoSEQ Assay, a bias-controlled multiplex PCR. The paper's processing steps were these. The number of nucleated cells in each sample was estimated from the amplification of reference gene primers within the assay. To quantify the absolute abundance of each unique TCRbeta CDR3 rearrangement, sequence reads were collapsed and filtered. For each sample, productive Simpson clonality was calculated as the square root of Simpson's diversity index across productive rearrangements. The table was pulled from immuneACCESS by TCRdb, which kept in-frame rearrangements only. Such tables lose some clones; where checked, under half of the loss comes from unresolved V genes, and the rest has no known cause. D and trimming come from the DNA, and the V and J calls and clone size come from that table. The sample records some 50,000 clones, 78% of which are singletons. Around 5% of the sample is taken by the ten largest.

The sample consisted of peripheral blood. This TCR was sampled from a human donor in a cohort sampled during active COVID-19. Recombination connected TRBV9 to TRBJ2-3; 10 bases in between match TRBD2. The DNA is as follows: TGTGCCAGCAGCGCCCGGACTAGCGGTATTAGGGGCGCAGATACGCAGTATTTT. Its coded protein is CASSARTSGIRGADTQYF.